This T cell receptor beta chain comes out of a study of blood T cells in healthy people across ages. The overall study: Capture by template switching was about one barcoded beta molecule per two T cells.

The CDR3 has 14 residues. The ends were cut back, 4 bases at V and 4 bases at J, with 12 bases in the middle. Per germline, CDR1 KGHDR and CDR2 SFDVKD. This clonotype was recorded once. The antigen is undetermined. A second about 7 to 12 cycle PCR used barcoded and J-beta primers. Carrying 12 random nucleotides, a template-switch adaptor labeled each individual cDNA molecule. MiXCR, run by TCRdb on the 5' RACE reads, gives a single entry per CDR3 protein. The sample contains 800,000 or so distinct CDR3 sequences, approximately 25% of which appear only once. Study-level results: Researchers report that TCR beta diversity correlated strongly with naive T cell percentage. When set beside aged donors, long-lived donors presented more naive CD4+ cells and higher diversity.

These same records also appear under a second study, on T cells of mothers and their children.

This chain links TRBV24-1 with TRBJ2-5; the D gene could be TRBD1 or TRBD2 (5 bases each). Sequenced input: blood. The clonotype was recovered from a boy aged 5 to 17 in good health. The CDR3 loop reads CATSDPGPSETQYF. The CDR3 DNA is TGTGCCACCAGTGACCCGGGACCCTCAGAGACCCAGTACTTC.